This TCR beta chain was captured by sequencing in a study of blood T cell repertoires in COVID-19. Study-wide background: The United States, Italy and Spain provided the acute and convalescent COVID-19 samples. T cells, B-cell-depleted T cells, or PBMCs supplied cDNA or gDNA.

Recovered status applied to Cohort 3 donors who had two consecutive negative PCRs. It also applied to those with clearance or with symptom resolution. V was cut by 8 bases and J by 4 bases, with 20 bases left in between. Per germline, CDR1 LNHDA and CDR2 SQIVND (reference sequence). There are 15 residues in the CDR3. In the study's own analysis: Using reference gene primer amplification, nucleated cell counts were estimated. The method was immunoSEQ multiplex PCR; TCRdb's version includes in-frame clones alone and lacks a portion of them. V and J calls and clone size come straight from that table; D and trimming were deduced from the DNA. The table lists around 220,000 clones, around nine tenths of them singletons, with 1.9% in the top ten.

The sequence was obtained from a woman between 18 and 29 years old who had recovered from COVID-19. V is TRBV19 and J is TRBJ1-1; no definite D call. Sequenced sample: PBMCs or T cells enriched from blood (not recorded which). The CDR3 bases are TGTGCCAGTGCGGGCCTCCCTGGGGATGGCACTGAAGCTTTCTTT. This gives the protein CASAGLPGDGTEAFF.